Shown below are 30 T cell receptor beta chains from a single sample sequenced in a study of regulatory T cells in long-lasting Graves disease. Noted time point: newly diagnosed GD, antithyroid drugs for less than 3 months. Researchers made the TCR library from RNA that was extracted from PBMCs. iRepertoire HTBI primers and Arm-PCR of CDR3 regions built TCR beta libraries. TCRdb ran MiXCR on the multiplex PCR reads and lists one entry per CDR3 protein. The sample comprises some 220,000 distinct CDR3 sequences, 15% to 20% of which are singletons, and about 10% rests with the top ten. Another study also made use of these data, one on T cells in Graves' hyperthyroidism and ophthalmopathy.

This material consisted of peripheral blood mononuclear cells (PBMCs), taken at new diagnosis, from a patient treated with antithyroid drugs. These receptors were obtained from a woman aged 25 to 39 with Graves disease.

The V and J genes are TRBV19 and TRBJ2-3; 10 bases line up with TRBD1. This CDR3 region has 15 residues. V gave up 6 bases and J gave up 1 base; unmatched junction bases: 4. The germline V gene has CDR1 LNHDA and CDR2 SQIVND (reference sequence). CDR3 protein: CASRVTGGRTDTQYF. In DNA, the CDR3 is TGTGCCAGTAGGGTGACAGGGGGCCGCACAGATACGCAGTATTTT. Looking up the rest from reference TRBV19 and TRBJ2-3 gives the full variable domain: DGGITQSPKYLFRKEGQNVTLSCEQNLNHDAMYWYRQDPGQGLRLIYYSQIVNDFQKGDIAEGYSVSREKKESFPLTVTSAQKNPTAFYLCASRVTGGRTDTQYFGPGTRLTVL.

There are a few counts of this clonotype. The CDR3 is CASSESLGGGEGGTEAFF. Here the CDR3 DNA reads TGCGCCAGCAGTGAGTCCCTCGGGGGCGGTGAAGGGGGCACTGAAGCTTTCTTT. The chain is built from TRBV10-1 and TRBJ1-1, with D maybe TRBD1 (6 bases). The germline gives CDR1 WNHNN, CDR2 SYGVQD (reference sequence). Trimming took 0 bases from V and 4 from J, leaving 21 bases between them. This CDR3 spans 18 amino acids.

This clonotype was counted at least ten times. The V gene is TRBV24-1, the J gene TRBJ1-2; 9 nucleotides line up with TRBD1. Germline assignment: CDR1 KGHDR and CDR2 SFDVKD. With 4 bases clipped from V and 3 bases from J, the junction kept 5 bases outside the gene matches. The CDR3 has 15 residues. CDR3 DNA: TGTGCCACCAGTGACCAGAGACAGGGGGACTATGGCTACACCTTC. Translated, it gives CATSDQRQGDYGYTF.

This sequence joins TRBV28 and TRBJ2-7; D not resolved. Looked up from germline, CDR1 is MDHEN and CDR2 is SYDVKM. Trimming took 3 bases from V and 0 from J, leaving 15 bases between them. This CDR3 spans 16 amino acids. For the CDR3, the DNA is TGTGCCAGCAGTTTCGATGCAGACTCGAGCTCCTACGAGCAGTACTTC. Translated, it gives CASSFDADSSSYEQYF.

In this sample, this clonotype turned up many times. CDR3 nucleotides: TGTGCCAGCAGTCTTAGGGACAGGGGGTTTTCTGAAGCTTTCTTT. Protein product: CASSLRDRGFSEAFF. The V gene is TRBV11-3, the J gene TRBJ1-1, with TRBD1 identical over 11 bases. The CDR3 is 15 residues long. Losses at the gene ends were 6 bases for V and 6 bases for J; bases not matched to a gene: 9. Germline assignment: CDR1 SGHNT and CDR2 YENEEA.

This clonotype was recorded at least ten times. V gene TRBV6-5 combines with J gene TRBJ2-3, with 11 bases lining up with TRBD2. CDR1 and CDR2 from the germline V gene are MNHEY and SVGAGI. The CDR3 covers 18 residues. With 2 bases clipped from V and 0 bases from J, the junction kept 7 bases outside the gene matches. CDR3 nucleotide sequence: TGTGCCAGCAGTTACCTGACTAGCGGGACTACTAGCACAGATACGCAGTATTTT. It translates to CASSYLTSGTTSTDTQYF.

CDR3 residues: CASSKQGTEQFF. DNA of the CDR3: TGTGCCAGCAGTAAACAGGGGACTGAGCAGTTCTTC. The chain couples TRBV7-9 to TRBJ2-1, with 7 nucleotides matching TRBD1. CDR3 size: 12 residues. Germline values: CDR1 SEHNR, CDR2 FQNEAQ (reference sequence). The ends lost 6 bases at V and 9 bases at J; junction bases unmatched: 5.

This clonotype appeared many times. V and J are TRBV7-8 and TRBJ1-1; 7 positions match TRBD1. Germline V gene data show CDR1 as SGHVS and CDR2 as FQNEAQ. The J segment lost 10 bases and the V segment lost 5 bases, leaving 16 bases of the junction unmatched. This CDR3 region has 15 residues. The CDR3 sequence is CASSPHTGQTGTAFF. In DNA, the CDR3 is TGTGCCAGCAGCCCACATACGGGCCAGACAGGGACAGCTTTCTTT.

This clonotype was observed a few times. CDR3 sequence: CASSQERRAIGELFF. In nucleotides, the CDR3 is TGTGCCAGCAGCCAAGAACGTAGGGCGATAGGGGAGCTGTTTTTT. This chain links TRBV3-1 with TRBJ2-2, with unresolved D. CDR1 and CDR2 (germline): LGHDT, YNNKEL (reference sequence). This CDR3 comprises 15 residues. V was cut by 0 bases and J by 8 bases, with 13 bases left in between.

The V call is TRBV6-1, the J call TRBJ2-7; perhaps TRBD2 as D (6 bases). In germline, CDR1 is MNHNS, CDR2 SASEGT. This CDR3 has 11 amino acids. Trimming cost V 5 bases and J 6 bases, with 8 bases left between them. CDR3 residues: CASSRGGEQYF. CDR3 coding DNA: TGTGCCAGCAGTAGGGGAGGCGAGCAGTACTTC.

The table lists this clonotype with many counts. The chain recombines TRBV18 with TRBJ1-1, with 7 positions matching TRBD1. The CDR3 sequence is 13 residues long. Germline values: CDR1 KGHSH, CDR2 LQKENI. V dropped 5 bases and J dropped 3; count of bases not matched to a gene: 3. The CDR3 loop reads CASSDGTDTEAFF. The DNA of the CDR3 is TGTGCCAGCTCAGACGGGACAGACACTGAAGCTTTCTTT.

This clonotype was seen ten or more times. The V call is TRBV20-1, the J call TRBJ2-1, with 11 positions matching TRBD2. The CDR3 has 18 residues. The V segment lost 3 bases and the J segment 4 bases; nucleotides outside the gene matches: 14. CDR1 and CDR2 (germline): DFQATT, SNEGSKA (reference sequence). This CDR3 reads CSARDRLAGGASYNEQFF. The CDR3 nucleotides are TGCAGTGCTAGGGACCGTCTAGCGGGAGGTGCGTCGTACAATGAGCAGTTCTTC.

This clonotype was counted ten times or more. The CDR3, as DNA: TGCAGTGCTAGAGATCTCCAGCGGGAGAACTACGAGCAGTACTTC. As protein: CSARDLQRENYEQYF. The chain uses TRBV20-1 and TRBJ2-7; 8 nucleotides align to TRBD2. The J segment lost 3 bases and the V segment lost 0 bases, leaving 7 bases of the junction unmatched. The CDR3 is 15 residues long. Per the germline V gene, CDR1 is DFQATT and CDR2 is SNEGSKA (reference sequence).

The V gene is TRBV27, the J gene TRBJ1-2, with TRBD1 matching 7 bases. Germline assignment: CDR1 MNHEY and CDR2 SMNVEV (reference sequence). V shed 4 bases, J shed 0 bases, and the junction held 8 bases outside the gene matches. The CDR3 is 16 residues long. The CDR3 loop is CASSSLRQGANYGYTF. The CDR3 DNA is TGTGCCAGCAGTTCCTTGAGACAGGGAGCTAACTATGGCTACACCTTC.

This clonotype was seen at least ten times. V usage is TRBV20-1 and J usage is TRBJ1-5; 7 bases agree with TRBD1. The germline V gene encodes CDR1 DFQATT and CDR2 SNEGSKA (reference sequence). The CDR3 extends over 16 amino acids. The V segment lost 0 bases and the J segment 3 bases; nucleotides outside the gene matches: 8. The CDR3 DNA reads TGCAGTGCTAGAGAGACAGGGTGGGGGTCCAATCAGCCCCAGCATTTT. This encodes CSARETGWGSNQPQHF.

This clonotype has a count of ten or more. The chain joins TRBV19 to TRBJ1-2; possibly TRBD1 for D (6 bases). Trimming removed 5 bases at V and 3 bases at J, with 16 bases between. The CDR3 has 15 residues. Germline CDR1 LNHDA, CDR2 SQIVND (reference sequence). The CDR3 loop reads CASSLTGYGDYGYTF. DNA for the CDR3: TGTGCCAGTAGTTTAACAGGGTACGGCGACTATGGCTACACCTTC.

The sample holds many counts of this clonotype. The DNA for the CDR3 is TGTGCCAGCAGCCCCGTCGACAGGGCGGGAACCGGGGAGCTGTTTTTT. It yields the protein CASSPVDRAGTGELFF. The chain has TRBV7-9 and TRBJ2-2; D may be TRBD1 (7 bases). Per germline, CDR1 SEHNR and CDR2 FQNEAQ (reference sequence). The CDR3 has 16 amino acids. Trimming took off 5 bases at V and 5 bases at J, with 18 bases between the two ends.

This clonotype was counted many times. The chain is built from TRBV30 and TRBJ2-7, with TRBD2 identical over 11 bases. CDR3 length: 14 amino acids. V lost 3 bases and J lost 2; bases outside the gene matches: 3. The germline V gene encodes CDR1 GTSNPN and CDR2 SVGIG (reference sequence). CDR3 region: CAWRGLADPYEQYF. The CDR3 coding sequence is TGTGCCTGGAGGGGACTAGCGGATCCCTACGAGCAGTACTTC.

The rearrangement links TRBV12-3 or TRBV12-4 to TRBJ2-3; no clear D. The CDR3 has 17 residues. Trimming pared 6 bases from V and 4 bases from J, leaving 23 bases between. CDR3 loop: CASSPAVEVGVSDTQYF. CDR3 bases: TGTGCCAGCAGCCCCGCCGTGGAAGTTGGTGTCTCAGATACGCAGTATTTT.

This clonotype was seen more than once but under ten times. The gene calls are TRBV11-2 and TRBJ2-3; D is possibly TRBD2 (5 bases). The V end was cut by 5 bases, the J end by 3 bases, with 18 bases between. The germline V gene has CDR1 SGHAT and CDR2 FQNNGV. The CDR3 has 16 amino acids. CDR3 nucleotide sequence: TGTGCCAGCAGCCCCCGGCTTAGCGTAGAGACAGATACGCAGTATTTT. Translating gives CASSPRLSVETDTQYF. The complete variable domain, with remaining parts taken from reference TRBV11-2 and TRBJ2-3, reads EAGVAQSPRYKIIEKRQSVAFWCNPISGHATLYWYQQILGQGPKLLIQFQNNGVVDDSQLPKDRFSAERLKGVDSTLKIQPAKLEDSAVYLCASSPRLSVETDTQYFGPGTRLTVL.

This clonotype appeared many times. The genes are TRBV6-2 or TRBV6-3 and TRBJ1-1, with unresolved D. Trimming stripped 5 bases from V and 6 bases from J, with 13 bases between. The CDR3 has 13 amino acids. CDR1 and CDR2 (germline): MNHEY, SVGEGT. The CDR3 is CASSENPVAEAFF. The CDR3 DNA is TGTGCCAGCAGTGAAAATCCGGTGGCTGAAGCTTTCTTT.

At least ten counts were recorded for this clonotype. This chain uses TRBV14 with TRBJ1-1; D uncertain. The CDR3 is 16 residues long. Germline CDR1 is SGHDN and CDR2 is FVKESK. Between the trimmed V and J ends, which lost 0 bases and 0 bases, there was a span of 11 bases. The CDR3 is CASSQDRTYLNTEAFF. The CDR3 DNA sequence: TGTGCCAGCAGCCAAGACAGAACGTATCTGAACACTGAAGCTTTCTTT.

This clonotype was detected many times. The chain couples TRBV9 to TRBJ2-1; D is possibly TRBD2 (6 bases). This CDR3 spans 13 amino acids. Germline CDR1 and CDR2: SGDLS and YYNGEE. The V end was cut by 3 bases, the J end by 7 bases, with 11 bases between. In nucleotides, the CDR3 is TGTGCCAGCAGCGGACTTGGGGGGAATGAGCAGTTCTTC. Its protein is CASSGLGGNEQFF. The whole variable domain, remainder taken from reference TRBV9 and TRBJ2-1, is DSGVTQTPKHLITATGQRVTLRCSPRSGDLSVYWYQQSLDQGLQFLIQYYNGEERAKGNILERFSAQQFPDLHSELNLSSLELGDSALYFCASSGLGGNEQFFGPGTRLTVL.

This clonotype was recorded at least ten times. The rearrangement uses TRBV12-3 or TRBV12-4 and TRBJ1-1; no firm D call. CDR3 length equals 14 residues. Trimming left V 6 bases short and J 4 bases short, with 15 bases between. CDR3 protein: CASSPDVAGTEAFF. The CDR3 DNA reads as TGTGCCAGCAGCCCCGACGTAGCAGGCACTGAAGCTTTCTTT.

This clonotype appeared many times. This sequence joins TRBV14 and TRBJ2-5, with 8 bases aligning to TRBD1. Trimming cost V 5 bases and J 4 bases; bases outside gene matches: 9. CDR1 and CDR2 (germline): SGHDN, FVKESK. The CDR3 is 15 amino acids. The chain's CDR3 is CASSSISRGRETQYF. The CDR3, as DNA: TGTGCCAGCAGCTCCATTTCCAGGGGGCGAGAGACCCAGTACTTC.

Many counts were recorded for this clonotype. The gene calls are TRBV5-1 and TRBJ2-1, with D tentatively TRBD2 (5 bases). The length of the CDR3 is 14 residues. Germline CDR1 SGHRS, CDR2 YFSETQ. Trimming took 3 bases from V and 5 from J, leaving 12 bases between them. The CDR3 protein is CASSSGLGDNEQFF. The CDR3, as DNA: TGCGCCAGCAGCTCCGGACTGGGAGACAATGAGCAGTTCTTC.

This clonotype was seen at least ten times. The chain carries TRBV12-3 or TRBV12-4 and TRBJ2-6, with D possibly being TRBD2 (6 bases). V was trimmed by 10 bases and J by 0 bases, leaving 13 bases between them. The CDR3 totals 15 residues. CDR3 protein: CATTTGDSGANVLTF. The CDR3 nucleotides read TGTGCCACGACAACGGGGGACTCTGGGGCCAACGTCCTGACTTTC.

In this sample, this clonotype turned up many times. The rearrangement joins TRBV6-1 to TRBJ1-5; D is unresolved. Germline V gene lookup returns CDR1 MNHNS and CDR2 SASEGT. V lost 3 bases and J lost 1, with 4 bases in between. The CDR3 sequence is 13 residues long. CDR3 residues: CASSEASNQPQHF. For the CDR3, the DNA is TGTGCCAGCAGTGAGGCCAGCAATCAGCCCCAGCATTTT.

Ten or more counts support this clonotype. This chain joins TRBV7-9 and TRBJ2-4; D ambiguous. The V and J ends lost 0 bases and 0 bases respectively, with 9 bases between them. This CDR3 spans 16 amino acids. The germline CDR1 and CDR2 sequences are SEHNR and FQNEAQ (reference sequence). The CDR3 DNA reads TGTGCCAGCAGCTTAGCGAGGCAGTTAGCCAAAAACATTCAGTACTTC. Protein product: CASSLARQLAKNIQYF.

The table lists this clonotype with many counts. This chain connects TRBV28 to TRBJ2-7, with 7 nucleotides matching TRBD1. V dropped 6 bases and J dropped 3; count of bases not matched to a gene: 26. Germline V gives CDR1 MDHEN, CDR2 SYDVKM. The CDR3 contains 20 residues. As DNA, the CDR3 is TGTGCCAGCAGCCGGATAAAAAAATTCGACAGGGTCGGTTTTTTCTACGAGCAGTACTTC. Its protein is CASSRIKKFDRVGFFYEQYF.